These 5 T cell receptor beta chains originate from one sample sequenced in a study of Ad26.COV2.S vaccination and SARS-CoV-2 variants. Profiled with immunoSEQ multiplex PCR; TCRdb holds only in-frame clones, not every one. The sample shows about 350,000 clones, roughly 81% of them seen only once. Treatment defined: roughly 19 received Ad26.COV2.S at low or high dose, single or two shots; about five received placebo; per-sample allocation not given. Sampling occurred on day 63 after the first vaccine or placebo injection. Sequencing used peripheral blood, obtained in a trial of Ad26.COV2.S vaccine versus placebo. All receptors come from a person between 18 and 60 years old who received the Ad26.COV2.S COVID-19 vaccine or a placebo.

This clone appeared once. The chain combines TRBV3-1 (or the pseudogene TRBV3-2) with TRBJ1-2, with D possibly TRBD1 on 5 matching bases. Germline loops: CDR1 LGHDT, CDR2 YNNKEL (reference sequence). This CDR3 contains 14 residues. V dropped 2 bases and J dropped 4 bases, with 11 bases sitting between them. CDR3 bases: TGTGCCAGCAGCCAACCAGGGATGAGCTATGGCTACACCTTC. Translation: CASSQPGMSYGYTF.

The chain uses TRBV15 and TRBJ2-5; D gene uncertain. The CDR3 sequence is 13 residues long. Germline CDR1 is LNHNV and CDR2 is YYDKDF (reference sequence). V lost 3 bases and J lost 4, with 9 bases in between. DNA of the CDR3: TGTGCCACCAGCAGGGGGTCGGGAGAGACCCAGTACTTC. Its protein product is CATSRGSGETQYF. The full variable domain, with the rest looked up from reference TRBV15 and TRBJ2-5, is DAMVIQNPRYQVTQFGKPVTLSCSQTLNHNVMYWYQQKSSQAPKLLFHYYDKDFNNEADTPDNFQSRRPNTSFCFLDIRSPGLGDTAMYLCATSRGSGETQYFGPGTRLLVL.

This CDR3 reads CASSLEDWGSPLHF. The CDR3 coding sequence is TGTGCCAGCAGCTTAGAGGACTGGGGTTCACCCCTCCACTTT. The chain joins TRBV7-6 to TRBJ1-6; D is unresolved. Germline V gives CDR1 SGHVS, CDR2 FNYEAQ. This CDR3 has 14 amino acids. V lost 1 base and J 9 bases, leaving 10 bases between the germline ends.

The count of this clone is one. CDR3 region: CASSRGTGEPSYEQYF. CDR3 DNA sequence: TGTGCCAGCAGCCGGGGGACAGGGGAACCATCCTACGAGCAGTACTTC. This chain uses TRBV11-2 with TRBJ2-7; TRBD1 matches 10 bases. The trim removed 5 bases at V and 1 base at J, leaving 8 bases unmatched. The CDR3 spans 16 residues. The V gene's germline CDR1 is SGHAT and CDR2 FQNNGV.

The genes are TRBV6-5 and TRBJ1-4; TRBD1 aligns across 9 bases. V was clipped by 6 bases and J by 10 bases; unmatched bases: 9. The length of the CDR3 is 14 residues. The germline gives CDR1 MNHEY, CDR2 SVGAGI. Here the CDR3 reads CASRPGQGRGKLFF. For the CDR3, the DNA is TGTGCCAGCAGGCCGGGACAGGGTAGGGGAAAACTGTTTTTT.